This is a list of T cell receptor beta chains from one sample in a study of T-cell reconstitution after alpha-beta-depleted transplantation in children. Via MiXCR, TCRdb re-called the PCR reads, giving one row per CDR3 protein. The sample gives 450,000 to 600,000 distinct CDR3 sequences, 30% to 35% of which show up once; approximately 2.3% is in the top ten. The material sequenced was PBMCs from the stem cell graft donor, taken from the stem cell graft. All receptors come from a human donor who donated a stem cell graft to a child with aplastic anemia. Each CDR3 is given with its conserved first and last residue. Each record gives: J gene, clone size, D gene, V gene, CDR3 protein, CDR3 DNA. The D gene is left open where the match is weak. Clone size is given for some rows only: seen once, a few or many times, or a class if the clone is expanded.

J: TRBJ2-7
size: NA
D: TRBD2
V: TRBV5-1
CDR3: CASSFSGNPYQQYF
DNA: TGCGCCAGCAGCTTTAGCGGGAACCCCTACCAGCAGTACTTC

J: TRBJ1-6
size: few
D: NA
V: TRBV4-3
CDR3: CASSQEGIAGRSPLHF
DNA: TGCGCCAGCAGCCAAGAAGGAATCGCAGGGCGCTCACCCCTCCACTTT

J: TRBJ2-1
size: many
D: TRBD2
V: TRBV12-3/TRBV12-4
CDR3: CASSGSGSSYNEQFF
DNA: TGTGCCAGCAGTGGGAGCGGGAGTTCCTACAATGAGCAGTTCTTC

J: TRBJ2-7
size: NA
D: TRBD2
V: TRBV20-1
CDR3: CSARPNLAGGGSYEQYF
DNA: TGCAGTGCTAGACCCAATCTAGCGGGAGGAGGGTCCTACGAGCAGTACTTC

J: TRBJ1-2
size: NA
D: NA
V: TRBV5-1
CDR3: CASSSGEGAHYGYTF
DNA: TGCGCCAGCAGCTCGGGAGAGGGTGCTCACTATGGCTACACCTTC

J: TRBJ2-1
size: NA
D: TRBD2
V: TRBV12-3/TRBV12-4
CDR3: CASSYPGLAGGAYNEQFF
DNA: TGTGCCAGCAGTTACCCGGGACTAGCGGGAGGAGCCTACAATGAGCAGTTCTTC

J: TRBJ1-2
size: NA
D: NA
V: TRBV7-8
CDR3: CASSLGGRGYGYTF
DNA: TGTGCCAGCAGCTTAGGGGGTAGAGGCTATGGCTACACCTTC

J: TRBJ1-5
size: once
D: NA
V: TRBV18
CDR3: CASSPERGSQPQHF
DNA: TGTGCCAGCTCACCGGAACGGGGGAGTCAGCCCCAGCATTTT

J: TRBJ1-2
size: few
D: TRBD1
V: TRBV24-1
CDR3: CATGQGNGYTF
DNA: TGTGCCACAGGACAGGGGAATGGCTACACCTTC

J: TRBJ2-7
size: few
D: TRBD2
V: TRBV9
CDR3: CASSVEGASGSGEQYF
DNA: TGTGCCAGCAGCGTAGAGGGGGCTAGCGGGAGTGGTGAGCAGTACTTC

J: TRBJ1-5
size: NA
D: NA
V: TRBV12-3/TRBV12-4
CDR3: CASSRGPYSNQPQHF
DNA: TGTGCCAGCAGCCGCGGACCGTATAGCAATCAGCCCCAGCATTTT

J: TRBJ2-3
size: NA
D: NA
V: TRBV29-1
CDR3: CSVDPGTKLTDTQYF
DNA: TGCAGCGTTGATCCCGGGACCAAACTCACAGATACGCAGTATTTT

J: TRBJ2-1
size: NA
D: NA
V: TRBV25-1
CDR3: CASSEPTGSSYNEQFF
DNA: TGTGCCAGCAGTGAACCTACGGGTAGCTCCTACAATGAGCAGTTCTTC

J: TRBJ1-1
size: NA
D: TRBD1
V: TRBV6-2/TRBV6-3
CDR3: CASTGTGVARASEAFF
DNA: TGTGCCAGCACCGGGACAGGGGTAGCGCGCGCTTCGGAAGCTTTCTTT

J: TRBJ1-1
size: NA
D: NA
V: TRBV4-3
CDR3: CASSQDAGVTTEAFF
DNA: TGCGCCAGCAGCCAAGATGCAGGGGTCACCACTGAAGCTTTCTTT

J: TRBJ2-1
size: many
D: NA
V: TRBV29-1
CDR3: CSVNRGPNEQFF
DNA: TGCAGCGTTAATAGAGGGCCGAATGAGCAGTTCTTC

J: TRBJ2-1
size: NA
D: NA
V: TRBV7-9
CDR3: CASSFFTSRGFF
DNA: TGTGCCAGCAGCTTCTTCACTAGTAGGGGGTTCTTC

J: TRBJ2-7
size: NA
D: NA
V: TRBV6-2/TRBV6-3
CDR3: CATNWQSSSYEQYF
DNA: TGTGCCACCAATTGGCAGTCCAGCTCCTACGAGCAGTACTTC

J: TRBJ1-5
size: once
D: NA
V: TRBV19
CDR3: CASSIVSGVFGSGNQPQHF
DNA: TGTGCCAGTAGTATAGTGTCAGGGGTATTTGGTTCGGGCAATCAGCCCCAGCATTTT

J: TRBJ2-5
size: NA
D: NA
V: TRBV7-9
CDR3: CASSLVITGEETQYF
DNA: TGTGCCAGCAGCTTAGTAATAACCGGGGAAGAGACCCAGTACTTC

J: TRBJ1-4
size: NA
D: TRBD1
V: TRBV7-2
CDR3: CASSLGAGQGNEKLFF
DNA: TGTGCCAGCAGCTTAGGAGCCGGACAGGGGAATGAAAAACTGTTTTTT

J: TRBJ2-5
size: few
D: TRBD2
V: TRBV20-1
CDR3: CSARDSRPAGVTETQYF
DNA: TGCAGTGCTAGAGATAGTAGGCCAGCGGGAGTTACCGAGACCCAGTACTTC

J: TRBJ2-3
size: NA
D: NA
V: TRBV20-1
CDR3: CSARDGAGGRDTQYF
DNA: TGCAGTGCTAGAGATGGGGCGGGTGGAAGGGATACGCAGTATTTT